The next 27 T cell receptor beta chains were all read from a single sample in a study of blood T cell repertoires in COVID-19. The protocol was immunoSEQ multiplex PCR, while the TCRdb copy is restricted to in-frame clones and leaves out a portion. The table records a few hundred thousand clones, 80% to 90% of them present only once. The material sequenced was PBMCs or T cells enriched from blood (not recorded which). These receptors all come from a woman under 30 who had recovered from COVID-19.

The CDR3 DNA reads TGCGCCAGCAGCCAAGGTAGCGCCACCCAAGAGACCCAGTACTTC. It encodes CASSQGSATQETQYF. The rearrangement links TRBV4-1 to TRBJ2-5, with TRBD2 as a possible D gene (5 bases). The CDR3 loop spans 15 amino acids. From germline, CDR1 is MGHRA and CDR2 YSYEKL. V was shortened by 1 base and J by 1 base, with 10 bases between the two germline ends.

The chain couples TRBV18 to TRBJ2-7, with D perhaps matching TRBD2 (6 bases). This CDR3 region has 13 residues. Germline-derived CDR1 and CDR2 are KGHSH and LQKENI. The germline V and J ends were trimmed by 8 bases and 4 bases, with 15 bases remaining between them. The CDR3 sequence is CASRPGEIYEQYF. The DNA for the CDR3 is TGTGCCAGCCGACCGGGAGAGATTTACGAGCAGTACTTC.

The chain employs TRBV11-2 and TRBJ2-5; D possibly corresponds to TRBD1 (6 bases). The CDR3 runs to 15 residues. The V gene's germline CDR1 is SGHAT and CDR2 FQNNGV. V gave up 5 bases and J gave up 6 bases, with 19 bases separating them. CDR3 region: CASSKDKGVGKTQYF. CDR3 sequence (DNA): TGTGCCAGCAGCAAAGACAAGGGGGTAGGAAAGACCCAGTACTTC.

This chain uses TRBV5-4 with TRBJ2-3; unclear D gene. The CDR3 runs to 13 residues. Deletions cut 3 bases from V and 2 bases from J, with 7 bases between. Germline V lookup: CDR1 SGHNT, CDR2 YYREEE (reference sequence). The CDR3 sequence: CASSSLNTDTQYF. In DNA, the CDR3 is TGTGCCAGCAGCTCTTTAAACACAGATACGCAGTATTTT.

V gene TRBV14 combines with J gene TRBJ1-2, with D unresolved. The CDR3 contains 13 residues. V was cut by 4 bases and J by 1 base, with 7 bases left in between. The germline gives CDR1 SGHDN, CDR2 FVKESK. CDR3 in amino acids: CASSLDYNYGYTF. The CDR3 DNA sequence: TGTGCCAGCAGCCTCGACTATAACTATGGCTACACCTTC.

The chain has TRBV11-2 and TRBJ1-1; perhaps TRBD1 as D (5 bases). V lost 11 bases and J 2 bases, leaving 15 bases between the germline ends. This CDR3 comprises 13 residues. Germline lookup yields CDR1 SGHAT and CDR2 FQNNGV. CDR3 sequence (DNA): TGTGCCGTGCCGGGGAGGGGAAACACTGAAGCTTTCTTT. This translates into CAVPGRGNTEAFF. Based on the CDR3 plus reference TRBV11-2 and TRBJ1-1, the full variable domain is EAGVAQSPRYKIIEKRQSVAFWCNPISGHATLYWYQQILGQGPKLLIQFQNNGVVDDSQLPKDRFSAERLKGVDSTLKIQPAKLEDSAVYLCAVPGRGNTEAFFGQGTRLTVV.

On this clone: Because it lacks the conserved phenylalanine or tryptophan at the end, this CDR3 is likely a read error. No DNA is shown, since the ends of the CDR3 on it are uncertain; the CDR3 is the one TCRdb lists. The chain is built from TRBV20-1 and TRBJ1-1; the DNA was not compared with TRBD1, the D call given in the table. The CDR3 is 11 residues long, ends included. Germline lookup yields CDR1 DFQATT and CDR2 SNEGSKA (reference sequence). CDR3 sequence: CSAGGTGNIRV.

This chain links TRBV19 with TRBJ1-2; 10 bases match TRBD1. CDR1 is LNHDA, CDR2 SQIVND, per germline (reference sequence). J was trimmed by 4 bases and V by 9 bases; bases with no gene match: 8. This CDR3 contains 14 residues. CDR3 sequence reads: CASLPRDRGYGYTF. CDR3 coding DNA: TGTGCCAGCCTTCCCCGGGACAGGGGCTATGGCTACACCTTC.

V usage is TRBV5-4 and J usage is TRBJ1-1; tentative D call: TRBD1 (5 bases). The germline CDR1 and CDR2 sequences are SGHNT and YYREEE (reference sequence). Trimming cost V 2 bases and J 3 bases, with 14 bases left between them. The CDR3 contains 15 residues. CDR3 DNA sequence: TGTGCCAGCAGCTTCCCCAGACCGGGGGACACTGAAGCTTTCTTT. This codes for CASSFPRPGDTEAFF.

The chain combines TRBV20-1 with TRBJ1-5; D call uncertain. Trimming pared 3 bases from V and 4 bases from J, leaving 10 bases between. CDR3 length: 13 amino acids. Germline assignment: CDR1 DFQATT and CDR2 SNEGSKA (reference sequence). The CDR3 coding sequence is TGCAGTGCTAGTTTAGGACTGAATCAGCCCCAGCATTTT. Protein sequence: CSASLGLNQPQHF.

The CDR3 is CANSSGGILNEQFF. CDR3 DNA: TGTGCCAACTCTAGCGGGGGGATCCTCAATGAGCAGTTCTTC. This rearrangement joins TRBV2 to TRBJ2-1; 11 bases agree with TRBD2. With V trimmed by 10 bases and J by 6 bases, 8 bases remained unmatched. The CDR3 extends over 14 amino acids. From germline, CDR1 is SNHLY and CDR2 FYNNEI.

The V call is TRBV27, the J call TRBJ1-1; no firm D call. The CDR3 extends over 15 amino acids. Germline loops: CDR1 MNHEY, CDR2 SMNVEV (reference sequence). The V and J ends lost 1 base and 1 base respectively, with 10 bases between them. The CDR3 here is CASSLFGVANTEAFF. In DNA, the CDR3 is TGTGCCAGCAGTTTATTCGGGGTTGCGAACACTGAAGCTTTCTTT.

V gene TRBV6-5 combines with J gene TRBJ2-1; D might be TRBD1 (5 bases). Germline values: CDR1 MNHEY, CDR2 SVGAGI. The V end was cut by 6 bases, the J end by 10 bases, with 13 bases between. The CDR3 consists of 12 residues. This CDR3 reads CASRSGWIEQFF. CDR3 sequence (DNA): TGTGCCAGCAGGTCAGGGTGGATCGAGCAGTTCTTC.

The chain recombines TRBV5-1 with TRBJ1-5, with a tentative D call TRBD1 (6 bases). The CDR3 has 16 residues. Trimming removed 4 bases at V and 2 bases at J, with 16 bases between. The V gene's germline CDR1 is SGHRS and CDR2 YFSETQ. The CDR3 coding sequence is TGCGCCAGCAGCCAGGCGGGGGCTATGGGCAATCAGCCCCAGCATTTT. Its protein is CASSQAGAMGNQPQHF.

The chain employs TRBV10-3 and TRBJ2-1; no reliable D call. CDR3 length: 15 amino acids. Trimming stripped 0 bases from V and 9 bases from J, with 15 bases between. Germline lookup yields CDR1 ENHRY and CDR2 SYGVKD. The CDR3 sequence is CAISESGRLFGEQFF. The CDR3 bases are TGTGCCATCAGTGAGTCGGGCAGGCTGTTCGGTGAGCAGTTCTTC.

The chain is built from TRBV5-6 and TRBJ2-1, with D possibly TRBD2 on 6 matching bases. Trimming cost V 0 bases and J 3 bases, with 16 bases left between them. Per the germline V gene, CDR1 is SGHDT and CDR2 is YYEEEE. This CDR3 is 17 amino acids long. The CDR3 DNA follows: TGTGCCAGCAGCTTGGAGCAGACTAGTACAGGCTACAATGAGCAGTTCTTC. Its protein is CASSLEQTSTGYNEQFF.

The rearrangement joins TRBV15 to TRBJ1-1; D call uncertain. CDR3 length: 19 amino acids. The germline gives CDR1 LNHNV, CDR2 YYDKDF (reference sequence). The germline V and J ends were trimmed by 0 bases and 0 bases, with 20 bases remaining between them. The chain's CDR3 is CATSRDLISSAPLNTEAFF. In nucleotides, the CDR3 is TGTGCCACCAGCAGAGATCTAATAAGCTCCGCGCCTCTGAACACTGAAGCTTTCTTT.

The count of this clone is one. The rearrangement uses TRBV10-2 and TRBJ1-1; D gene uncertain. The V gene lost 2 bases and the J gene lost 7 bases, with 11 bases spanning the gap. The CDR3 totals 13 residues. Germline loops: CDR1 WSHSY, CDR2 SAAADI. CDR3 sequence (DNA): TGCGCCAGCAGTGAGAGGAGTGTAAATGAAGCTTTCTTT. Protein product: CASSERSVNEAFF.

The gene calls are TRBV27 and TRBJ1-4, with D unclear. This CDR3 comprises 18 residues. Germline V gene sequence: CDR1 MNHEY, CDR2 SMNVEV (reference sequence). V was trimmed by 3 bases and J by 0 bases, leaving 17 bases between them. CDR3 sequence (DNA): TGTGCCAGCAGTTTCCTAACCAAACCGGGGTCAACTAATGAAAAACTGTTTTTT. Translating it yields CASSFLTKPGSTNEKLFF.

The chain joins TRBV12-3 or TRBV12-4 to TRBJ1-1; possibly TRBD1 for D (5 bases). The V gene lost 2 bases and the J gene lost 5 bases, with 6 bases spanning the gap. This CDR3 comprises 12 residues. CDR3 loop: CASSLRGTEAFF. The CDR3 nucleotides read TGTGCCAGCAGTTTAAGGGGTACTGAAGCTTTCTTT.

This chain connects TRBV7-8 to TRBJ1-1; D unclear. CDR3 length equals 12 residues. The germline gives CDR1 SGHVS, CDR2 FQNEAQ. V lost 1 base, J lost 7 bases, and 7 bases lay in between. CDR3: CASSLGVGEAFF. Written as DNA, the CDR3 is TGTGCCAGCAGCTTAGGAGTCGGTGAAGCTTTCTTT.

This sequence joins TRBV24-1 and TRBJ1-1; TRBD1 is a possible D gene (5 bases). The V and J ends lost 2 bases and 7 bases respectively, with 10 bases between them. The germline CDR1 and CDR2 sequences are KGHDR and SFDVKD. CDR3 size: 13 residues. CDR3 residues: CATSDSDRFEAFF. In DNA, the CDR3 is TGTGCCACCAGTGATTCCGACAGATTTGAAGCTTTCTTT.

Worth noting for this clone: Other nucleotide sequences from this sample produce the same CDR3. The rearrangement links TRBV27 to TRBJ2-5; no definite D call. CDR1 and CDR2 (germline): MNHEY, SMNVEV (reference sequence). The CDR3 is 11 amino acids. The V gene lost 4 bases and the J gene lost 2 bases, with 2 bases spanning the gap. The CDR3 reads CASSSQETQYF. CDR3 coding DNA: TGTGCCAGCAGTTCACAAGAGACCCAGTACTTC.

The CDR3 reads CASSQDLLAGTPGTDTQYF. The CDR3 bases are TGTGCCAGCAGCCAAGATCTGTTAGCGGGGACCCCGGGGACAGATACGCAGTATTTT. The chain couples TRBV4-2 to TRBJ2-3; TRBD2 matches 8 bases. Looked up from germline, CDR1 is LGHNA and CDR2 is YNFKEQ. The V and J ends lost 0 bases and 3 bases, in that order; junction bases with no gene match: 14. This CDR3 comprises 19 residues.

J is TRBJ2-2 and V is TRBV10-3; 7 nucleotides agree with TRBD1. Germline-derived CDR1 and CDR2 are ENHRY and SYGVKD. The V gene end was trimmed by 9 bases and the J gene end by 0 bases; junction bases not matched to a gene: 4. The CDR3 contains 14 residues. The chain's CDR3 is CAIRDSPNTGELFF. CDR3 in DNA: TGTGCCATTAGGGACAGTCCGAACACCGGGGAGCTGTTTTTT.

CDR3 in DNA: TGTGCCTGGAGGGTCAGCGATGAGCAGTTCTTC. Amino acids: CAWRVSDEQFF. The J gene is TRBJ2-1, the V gene TRBV30; D is unresolved. V dropped 3 bases and J dropped 8 bases, with 8 bases sitting between them. CDR1 GTSNPN and CDR2 SVGIG come from the germline V gene (reference sequence). This CDR3 region has 11 residues.

The gene calls are TRBV7-2 and TRBJ2-3, with TRBD2 matching over 8 bases. V lost 3 bases, J lost 5 bases, and 7 bases stayed unmatched. The CDR3 covers 15 residues. CDR1 SGHTA and CDR2 FQGNSA come from the germline V gene. This CDR3 reads CASSFDGGARDTQYF. In DNA, the CDR3 is TGTGCCAGCAGCTTCGACGGGGGGGCCAGAGATACGCAGTATTTT.